Shown below are 8 T cell receptor beta chains from a single sample sequenced in a study of early stage breast cancer tumors. Here immunoSEQ multiplex PCR was the method, and the copy in TCRdb shows in-frame clones only, minus some. The table includes tens of thousands of clones, 80% to 95% detected once. The sequenced sample consisted of blood. These receptors all stem from a person aged 65 to 85 with breast cancer.

The chain has TRBV30 and TRBJ2-5; a weak D match, TRBD2 (7 bases). The CDR3 has 15 amino acids. V was clipped by 2 bases and J by 5 bases, with 18 bases between them. CDR1 is GTSNPN and CDR2 is SVGIG in the germline V gene (reference sequence). The chain's CDR3 is CAWSFPRGGRETQYF. CDR3 sequence (DNA): TGTGCCTGGAGTTTCCCGAGGGGGGGGCGGGAGACCCAGTACTTC.

The rearrangement joins TRBV18 to TRBJ1-6; the D gene is possibly TRBD1 (6 bases). Germline V gene lookup returns CDR1 KGHSH and CDR2 LQKENI. The CDR3 loop spans 14 amino acids. The V end lost 6 bases, the J end lost 8 bases, and 14 bases lay between the germline ends. The CDR3 coding sequence is TGTGCCAGCTCGCCTGCTCGGACAGATTCACCCCTCCACTTT. It translates to CASSPARTDSPLHF.

In its sample, this clone was seen once. The genes are TRBV30 and TRBJ1-2; TRBD1 is a possible D gene (5 bases). Germline CDR1 GTSNPN, CDR2 SVGIG (reference sequence). Trimming stripped 0 bases from V and 4 bases from J, with 6 bases between. The CDR3 length is 12 residues. CDR3 in amino acids: CAWSVTAYGYTF. The DNA for the CDR3 is TGTGCCTGGAGTGTGACAGCCTATGGCTACACCTTC.

The V call is TRBV6-5, the J call TRBJ2-1, with 11 bases aligning to TRBD2. The junction had 1 base not matched to a gene; V was cut back by 2 bases and J by 10 bases. There are 13 residues in the CDR3. Looked up from germline, CDR1 is MNHEY and CDR2 is SVGAGI. CDR3 sequence: CASSYRLAGEQFF. The CDR3 region has the DNA TGTGCCAGCAGTTACCGACTAGCGGGGGAGCAGTTCTTC.

The rearrangement links TRBV6-5 to TRBJ1-1; a weak D match, TRBD1 (5 bases). Germline V CDR1 and CDR2: MNHEY, SVGAGI. The V end was cut by 8 bases, the J end by 1 base, with 17 bases between. CDR3 length equals 15 residues. The CDR3 nucleotides are TGTGCCAGCTCAAAGGGGCCAGGTTCGAACACTGAAGCTTTCTTT. It encodes CASSKGPGSNTEAFF.

The chain's CDR3 is CASSMIGGGSEQYF. The CDR3 coding sequence is TGTGCCAGTAGTATGATTGGCGGCGGTAGCGAGCAGTACTTC. This sequence joins TRBV19 and TRBJ2-7; D is unclear. The V end was cut by 3 bases, the J end by 6 bases, with 15 bases between. Germline V lookup: CDR1 LNHDA, CDR2 SQIVND (reference sequence). The CDR3 contains 14 residues.

The gene calls are TRBV28 and TRBJ1-4; 9 bases agree with TRBD1. V shed 7 bases and J 3 bases; nucleotides not matched to a gene: 6. The V gene's germline CDR1 is MDHEN and CDR2 SYDVKM. The CDR3 consists of 15 residues. CDR3 loop: CASTRTGASNEKLFF. CDR3 bases: TGTGCCAGCACCCGGACAGGGGCTTCTAATGAAAAACTGTTTTTT.

CDR3 region: CASSRGTSGDTQYF. CDR3 in DNA: TGTGCCAGCAGTCGAGGGACTAGCGGAGATACGCAGTATTTT. The V and J genes are TRBV2 and TRBJ2-3, with 11 bases lining up with TRBD2. The CDR3 runs to 14 residues. Per the germline V gene, CDR1 is SNHLY and CDR2 is FYNNEI. V shed 5 bases, J shed 5 bases, and the junction held 3 bases outside the gene matches. Drawing the rest from reference TRBV2 and TRBJ2-3, the complete variable domain is EPEVTQTPSHQVTQMGQEVILRCVPISNHLYFYWYRQILGQKVEFLVSFYNNEISEKSEIFDDQFSVERPDGSNFTLKIRSTKLEDSAMYFCASSRGTSGDTQYFGPGTRLTVL.